Sequencing of this TCR beta chain was carried out in a study of shared clonotypes between healthy human individuals. Across the whole study: The donors, two women and three men, were aged 18 to 49. Each donor had three CD4 naive, three CD4 memory, two CD8 naive and one CD8 memory plate. Study results and limitations: With a handful of donors compared, roughly 4.9% of naive CD4 clonotypes were shared. Measured sharing among donors was expected to vary with sequencing depth.

Profiled with immunoSEQ multiplex PCR; TCRdb holds only in-frame clones, not every one. The sample carries roughly 2.2 million clones, approximately 93% recorded once. V was clipped by 4 bases and J by 5 bases; unmatched bases: 3. The CDR3 is 14 amino acids. Germline V gives CDR1 MNHEY, CDR2 SVGAGI. Regarding this clone: The antigen remains unidentified.

The material sequenced was naive CD4+ T cells from PBMCs. Stated subset: CD45RA+ positively selected. The chain uses TRBV6-5 and TRBJ2-3; 10 bases map to TRBD1. This sequence was found in a young man in good health. Some clones in this sample may be carry-over from other donors' samples. The CDR3 nucleotides are TGTGCCAGCAGTTTAGACAGGGGGCAAGATACGCAGTATTTT. Its translation is CASSLDRGQDTQYF.